The 16 T cell receptor beta chains in this list originate from one sample, sequenced in a study of cytomegalovirus exposure and HLA in healthy donors. The PCR made use of 60 Vbeta and 13 Jbeta primers. Data came from immunoSEQ multiplex PCR; TCRdb stores just in-frame clones and leaves some out. Here the sample spans tens of thousands of clones, about three quarters being singletons. Sequencing input: PBMCs. All receptors come from a young man in good health and CMV-seropositive.

The chain is built from TRBV29-1 and TRBJ1-1, with D perhaps TRBD1 (6 bases). CDR1 is SQVTM and CDR2 is ANQGSEA in the germline V gene. This CDR3 spans 13 amino acids. CDR3 DNA: TGCAGTGCGAGGGGGGGAGGGAACACTGAAGCTTTCTTT. Protein sequence: CSARGGGNTEAFF.

CDR3 sequence reads: CASSLGQLKFF. As DNA, the CDR3 is TGTGCCAGCAGCTTGGGACAGCTTAAGTTCTTC. The chain employs TRBV7-6 and TRBJ2-1; TRBD1 matches at 7 bases. From germline, CDR1 is SGHVS and CDR2 FNYEAQ. The V segment lost 3 bases and the J segment 14 bases; nucleotides outside the gene matches: 4. The CDR3 contains 11 residues. Using reference TRBV7-6 and TRBJ2-1 for the parts outside the CDR3, the full variable domain is GAGVSQSPRYKVTKRGQDVALRCDPISGHVSLYWYRQALGQGPEFLTYFNYEAQQDKSGLPNDRFSAERPEGSISTLTIQRTEQRDSAMYRCASSLGQLKFFGPGTRLTVL.

This chain connects TRBV19 to TRBJ2-2, with TRBD1 as a possible D gene (6 bases). The CDR3 totals 14 residues. V was shortened by 2 bases and J by 8 bases, with 12 bases between the two germline ends. The germline CDR1 and CDR2 sequences are LNHDA and SQIVND (reference sequence). The CDR3 DNA follows: TGTGCCAGTAGTATAAAGGGGGAAAGGGGGGAGCTGTTTTTT. Its protein is CASSIKGERGELFF.

Only one count was recorded for this clone. This chain uses TRBV6-1 with TRBJ1-6; 8 nucleotides align to TRBD1. Germline values: CDR1 MNHNS, CDR2 SASEGT. Trimming at V came to 3 bases and at J to 5 bases, leaving 3 bases not matched to a gene. The CDR3 extends over 15 amino acids. The CDR3 sequence is CASSEGTGDNSPLHF. CDR3 sequence (DNA): TGTGCCAGCAGTGAGGGGACAGGCGATAATTCACCCCTCCACTTT.

This rearrangement joins TRBV19 to TRBJ1-1; no clear D. CDR1 is LNHDA, CDR2 SQIVND, per germline (reference sequence). V shed 3 bases and J shed 3 bases, with 14 bases lying between them. This CDR3 comprises 15 residues. The CDR3 sequence is CASSISLGTHTEAFF. CDR3 nucleotides: TGTGCCAGTAGTATTAGTTTGGGCACACACACTGAAGCTTTCTTT.

This rearrangement joins TRBV9 to TRBJ2-7; 10 bases line up with TRBD2. V dropped 3 bases and J dropped 2; count of bases not matched to a gene: 2. This CDR3 contains 14 residues. CDR1 is SGDLS, CDR2 YYNGEE, per germline. CDR3 loop: CASSERGGTYEQYV. CDR3 in DNA: TGTGCCAGCAGCGAGCGGGGGGGCACCTACGAGCAGTACGTC.

This chain connects TRBV9 to TRBJ1-3; TRBD1 might be the D (5 bases). The length of the CDR3 is 12 residues. Germline V gene data show CDR1 as SGDLS and CDR2 as YYNGEE. V gave up 4 bases and J gave up 8 bases, with 10 bases separating them. The CDR3 sequence is CASSLIGDTIYF. Here the CDR3 DNA reads TGTGCCAGCAGCCTTATAGGGGACACCATATATTTT. Supplemented by reference TRBV9 and TRBJ1-3, the full variable domain reads DSGVTQTPKHLITATGQRVTLRCSPRSGDLSVYWYQQSLDQGLQFLIQYYNGEERAKGNILERFSAQQFPDLHSELNLSSLELGDSALYFCASSLIGDTIYFGEGSWLTVV.

The table lists this clone with a count of one. V is TRBV10-3 and J is TRBJ1-1, with 7 bases fitting TRBD1. This CDR3 contains 16 residues. Losses at the gene ends were 6 bases for V and 0 bases for J; bases not matched to a gene: 10. CDR1 ENHRY and CDR2 SYGVKD come from the germline V gene. The CDR3 DNA sequence: TGTGCCATCAGCGCCCGACAGGGATACATGAACACTGAAGCTTTCTTT. The encoded protein is CAISARQGYMNTEAFF.

This clone appeared once. This chain joins TRBV10-2 and TRBJ1-1; 7 bases line up with TRBD1. V lost 6 bases, J lost 2 bases, and 6 bases stayed unmatched. From germline, CDR1 is WSHSY and CDR2 SAAADI. The CDR3 covers 14 residues. The CDR3 protein is CASRLDRTNTEAFF. The CDR3 DNA reads TGCGCCAGCAGACTGGACAGGACTAACACTGAAGCTTTCTTT.

The gene calls are TRBV5-1 and TRBJ2-6, with D unclear. The CDR3 sequence is 14 residues long. From germline, CDR1 is SGHRS and CDR2 YFSETQ. V was cut by 0 bases and J by 4 bases, with 5 bases left in between. The CDR3 DNA is TGCGCCAGCAGCTTGGCGTCCGGGGCCAACGTCCTGACTTTC. Encoded protein: CASSLASGANVLTF.

This clone was seen more than once but under ten times. The gene calls are TRBV15 and TRBJ2-4; TRBD2 matches 7 bases. This CDR3 is built from 17 residues. V lost 0 bases, J lost 0 bases, and 5 bases stayed unmatched. From germline, CDR1 is LNHNV and CDR2 YYDKDF (reference sequence). The CDR3 bases are TGTGCCACCAGCAGAGATGGGGGGGTTCTAGCCAAAAACATTCAGTACTTC. Residues: CATSRDGGVLAKNIQYF. The whole variable domain, remainder taken from reference TRBV15 and TRBJ2-4, is DAMVIQNPRYQVTQFGKPVTLSCSQTLNHNVMYWYQQKSSQAPKLLFHYYDKDFNNEADTPDNFQSRRPNTSFCFLDIRSPGLGDTAMYLCATSRDGGVLAKNIQYFGAGTRLSVL.

The chain carries TRBV7-2 and TRBJ1-2, with D tentatively TRBD1 (5 bases). There are 12 residues in the CDR3. Between the trimmed V and J ends, which lost 4 bases and 8 bases, there was a span of 11 bases. Germline-derived CDR1 and CDR2 are SGHTA and FQGNSA. The CDR3 DNA sequence: TGTGCCAGCAGCTCCCAGGGAAAAGGCTACACCTTC. Its translation: CASSSQGKGYTF.

The chain is built from TRBV4-1 and TRBJ2-6; 11 bases line up with TRBD1. V lost 4 bases to trimming and J lost 2 bases; unmatched junction nucleotides: 10. In germline, CDR1 is MGHRA, CDR2 YSYEKL. The CDR3 has 19 residues. CDR3 nucleotide sequence: TGCGCCAGCAGCCCTACTCGGACAGGGGGCTTGGCTGGGGCCAACGTCCTGACTTTC. Translation: CASSPTRTGGLAGANVLTF.

The chain has TRBV2 and TRBJ2-3; D is uncertain. The germline V and J ends were trimmed by 5 bases and 6 bases, with 6 bases remaining between them. CDR1 is SNHLY, CDR2 FYNNEI, per germline. The CDR3 totals 11 residues. The CDR3 is CASSRYDTQYF. The DNA of the CDR3 is TGTGCCAGCAGTCGCTATGATACGCAGTATTTT.

This chain uses TRBV29-1 with TRBJ1-2, with 10 bases lining up with TRBD1. The length of the CDR3 is 14 residues. After removal of 3 bases from V and 8 bases from J, the junction contained 9 bases not matched to a gene. Germline values: CDR1 SQVTM, CDR2 ANQGSEA. CDR3 in DNA: TGCAGCGTTGATCCGGGACAGGGGCTGAGGGGCTACACCTTC. This gives the protein CSVDPGQGLRGYTF.

The rearrangement links TRBV27 to TRBJ2-1; 7 nucleotides line up with TRBD1. V gave up 6 bases and J gave up 9 bases; unmatched junction bases: 2. The CDR3 is 11 residues long. In germline, CDR1 is MNHEY, CDR2 SMNVEV (reference sequence). Here the CDR3 DNA reads TGTGCCAGCAGCCCAGGGGGTGAGCAGTTCTTC. It yields the protein CASSPGGEQFF.